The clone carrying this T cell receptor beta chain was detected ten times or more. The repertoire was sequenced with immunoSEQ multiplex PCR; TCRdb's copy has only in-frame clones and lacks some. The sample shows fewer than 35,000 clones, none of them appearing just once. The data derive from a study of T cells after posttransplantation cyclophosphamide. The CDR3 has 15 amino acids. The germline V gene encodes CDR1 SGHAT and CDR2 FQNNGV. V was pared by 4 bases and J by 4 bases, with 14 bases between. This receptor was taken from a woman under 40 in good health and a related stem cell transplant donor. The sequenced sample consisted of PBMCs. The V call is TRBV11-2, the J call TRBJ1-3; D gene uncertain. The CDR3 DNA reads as TGTGCCAGCAGCTATACGGTTTTCTCAGGAAACACCATATATTTT. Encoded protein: CASSYTVFSGNTIYF.